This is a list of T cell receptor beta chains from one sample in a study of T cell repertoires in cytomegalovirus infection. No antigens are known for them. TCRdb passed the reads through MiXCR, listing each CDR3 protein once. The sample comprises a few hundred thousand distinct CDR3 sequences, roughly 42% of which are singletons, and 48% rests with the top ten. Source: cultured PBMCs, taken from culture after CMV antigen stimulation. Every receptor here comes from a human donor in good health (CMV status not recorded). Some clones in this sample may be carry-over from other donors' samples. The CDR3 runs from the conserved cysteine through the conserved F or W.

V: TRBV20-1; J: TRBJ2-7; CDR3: CSAPEVGGTVYEQYF
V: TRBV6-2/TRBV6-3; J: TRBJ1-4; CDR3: CASGPPGSGKLFF
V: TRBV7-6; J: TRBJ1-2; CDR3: CASSLEEGYGYTF
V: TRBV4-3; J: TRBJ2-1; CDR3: CASSPGVLAGAGSYNEQFF
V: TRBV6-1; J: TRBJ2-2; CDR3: CATSGQGITGELFF
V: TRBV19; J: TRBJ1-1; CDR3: CASSILRGEAFF
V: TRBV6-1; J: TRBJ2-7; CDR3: CASSETGFKDEQYF
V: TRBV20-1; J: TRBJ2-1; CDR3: CSARTTTSYNEQFF
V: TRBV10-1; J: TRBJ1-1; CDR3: CASSPGVGTEAFF
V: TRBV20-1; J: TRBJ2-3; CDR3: CSATVGGTDTQYF
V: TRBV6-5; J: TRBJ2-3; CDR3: CASSSGLNTQYF
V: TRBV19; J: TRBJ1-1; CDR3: CASSIAGTGGRMNTEAFF
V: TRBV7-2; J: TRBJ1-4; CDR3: CASSLGAATTNEKLFF
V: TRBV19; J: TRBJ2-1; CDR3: CASRPSGRSSYNEQFF
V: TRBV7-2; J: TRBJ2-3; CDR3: CASSLGPRDTQYF
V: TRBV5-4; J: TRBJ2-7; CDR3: CASSPGTWDNYEQYF
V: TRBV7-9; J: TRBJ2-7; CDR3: CASSLWGAYEQYF
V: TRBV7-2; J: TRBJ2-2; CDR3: CASSFYTGELFF
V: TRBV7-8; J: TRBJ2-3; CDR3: CASSYGAGGTDTQYF
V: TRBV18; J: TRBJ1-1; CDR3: CASSPGQENTEAFF
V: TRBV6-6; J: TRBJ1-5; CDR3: CASSYGGPPQHF
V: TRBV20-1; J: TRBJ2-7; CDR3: CSAIDGYEQYF
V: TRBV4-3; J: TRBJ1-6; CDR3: CASSQERAGNSPLHF
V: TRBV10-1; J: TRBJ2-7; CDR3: CASSSGASAYEQYF
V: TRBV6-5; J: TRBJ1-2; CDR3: CASTEMGQGDRGYTF
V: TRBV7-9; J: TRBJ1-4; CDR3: CASSLATGYNEKLFF
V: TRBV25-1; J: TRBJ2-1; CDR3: CATGGGRHSSYNEQFF
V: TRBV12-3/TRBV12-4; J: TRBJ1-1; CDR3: CASSFMQGSTEAFF
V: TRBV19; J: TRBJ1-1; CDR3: CASTYYYSLEMNTEAFF
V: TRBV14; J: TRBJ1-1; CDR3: CASSQVGQGRNTEAFF
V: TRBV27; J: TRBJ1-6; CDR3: CASRTVLESPLHF
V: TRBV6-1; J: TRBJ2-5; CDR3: CASSSLGQGAETQYF
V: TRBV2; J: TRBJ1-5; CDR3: CASSRQGPSVNNQPQHF
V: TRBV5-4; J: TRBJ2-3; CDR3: CASRTSGSWSDTQYF
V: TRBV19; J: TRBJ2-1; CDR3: CASRAAGGNEQFF
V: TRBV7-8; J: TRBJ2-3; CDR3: CASSARLANTDTQYF
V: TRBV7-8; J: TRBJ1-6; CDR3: CASSLILNSPLHF
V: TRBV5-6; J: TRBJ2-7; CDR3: CASSRERRYEQYF
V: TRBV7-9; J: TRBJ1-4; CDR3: CASSPRALPEKLFF
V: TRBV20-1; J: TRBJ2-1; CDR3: CLRLAGSLTPYNEQFF
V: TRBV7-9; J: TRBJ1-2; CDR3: CASSSGQGGYGYTF
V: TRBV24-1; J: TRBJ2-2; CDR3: CATSDLVTDLNTGELFF
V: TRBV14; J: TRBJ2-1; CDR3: CASSQDSGFHEQFF
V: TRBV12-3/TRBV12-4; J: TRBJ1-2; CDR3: CASSDSPGSYGYTF
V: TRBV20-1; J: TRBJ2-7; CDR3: CSARGEESYEHYF
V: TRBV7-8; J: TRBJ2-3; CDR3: CASTLAGGPDTQYF
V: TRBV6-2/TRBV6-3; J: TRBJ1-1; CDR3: CASSYGGGNTEAFF
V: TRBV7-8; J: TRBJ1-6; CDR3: CASSAILFGQIYYNSTTGALHF
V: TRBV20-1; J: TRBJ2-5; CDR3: CSAAGAGGETQYF
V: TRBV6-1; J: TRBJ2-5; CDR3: CASSLGRGRNWPTQYF